A selection of T cell receptor beta chains follows, all from one sample in a study of T cells in Graves' hyperthyroidism and ophthalmopathy. TCRdb recomputed calls from the multiplex PCR reads with MiXCR, one row per CDR3 protein. The sample yields about 600,000 distinct CDR3 sequences, 15% to 20% seen once. Input material: blood. These receptors all come from a woman in her 40s with Graves' ophthalmopathy. Both conserved end residues are trimmed from each CDR3. The order of the fields is CDR3 protein, J gene, V gene.

CDR3aa: AWSWSTGGIYGYT
j_gene: TRBJ1-2
v_gene: TRBV30

CDR3aa: SARGGPNNSPLH
j_gene: TRBJ1-6
v_gene: TRBV20-1

CDR3aa: ASTGQGNTGELF
j_gene: TRBJ2-2
v_gene: TRBV2

CDR3aa: ASRAGSSGANVLA
j_gene: TRBJ2-6
v_gene: TRBV19

CDR3aa: ASSLGEPREDTQY
j_gene: TRBJ2-3
v_gene: TRBV5-1

CDR3aa: ASSYPPGGADTQY
j_gene: TRBJ2-3
v_gene: TRBV6-6

CDR3aa: ASSWGGAEQY
j_gene: TRBJ2-7
v_gene: TRBV7-9

CDR3aa: SARDAAEETQY
j_gene: TRBJ2-5
v_gene: TRBV20-1

CDR3aa: ASSLFIGAIGHPEAF
j_gene: TRBJ1-1
v_gene: TRBV7-9

CDR3aa: ASSAGSTGELF
j_gene: TRBJ2-2
v_gene: TRBV9

CDR3aa: SAPSWGSQETQY
j_gene: TRBJ2-5
v_gene: TRBV20-1

CDR3aa: ASSLAPDRGPQPQH
j_gene: TRBJ1-5
v_gene: TRBV11-2

CDR3aa: ASSRVQGNPYEQY
j_gene: TRBJ2-7
v_gene: TRBV18

CDR3aa: ASSLREQETQY
j_gene: TRBJ2-5
v_gene: TRBV12-3/TRBV12-4

CDR3aa: ASSDGRGRGHNEQF
j_gene: TRBJ2-1
v_gene: TRBV6-1

CDR3aa: SVAGQSLDTQY
j_gene: TRBJ2-3
v_gene: TRBV29-1

CDR3aa: ASSAGTDLRVYT
j_gene: TRBJ1-2
v_gene: TRBV19

CDR3aa: ASSLTRWTSGTLNNEQF
j_gene: TRBJ2-1
v_gene: TRBV7-9

CDR3aa: SATLSGRQVNEQF
j_gene: TRBJ2-1
v_gene: TRBV20-1

CDR3aa: ASRGGYTGELF
j_gene: TRBJ2-2
v_gene: TRBV6-2/TRBV6-3

CDR3aa: ASSLNPGQGNSPLH
j_gene: TRBJ1-6
v_gene: TRBV5-1

CDR3aa: ASSLPQLRETQY
j_gene: TRBJ2-5
v_gene: TRBV28

CDR3aa: ASRRGLAGGGADTQY
j_gene: TRBJ2-3
v_gene: TRBV6-1

CDR3aa: ASSQGAGGPIEQF
j_gene: TRBJ2-1
v_gene: TRBV7-3

CDR3aa: SVGVVGGVFNEQF
j_gene: TRBJ2-1
v_gene: TRBV29-1

CDR3aa: SVGVDRGSEQY
j_gene: TRBJ2-7
v_gene: TRBV29-1

CDR3aa: ASSQRYLETQY
j_gene: TRBJ2-5
v_gene: TRBV3-1

CDR3aa: ASSVLAGVGTDTQY
j_gene: TRBJ2-3
v_gene: TRBV5-1

CDR3aa: ASSFTSGFYEQY
j_gene: TRBJ2-7
v_gene: TRBV5-1

CDR3aa: ATSDQTSGSRYEQF
j_gene: TRBJ2-1
v_gene: TRBV24-1

CDR3aa: ASSQAGQATGELF
j_gene: TRBJ2-2
v_gene: TRBV3-1

CDR3aa: ALGSDQGGSPLH
j_gene: TRBJ1-6
v_gene: TRBV6-2/TRBV6-3

CDR3aa: ASSTRAFGGNQPQH
j_gene: TRBJ1-5
v_gene: TRBV19

CDR3aa: ATSRDPAGTYSYEQY
j_gene: TRBJ2-7
v_gene: TRBV15

CDR3aa: SAAGSGELF
j_gene: TRBJ2-2
v_gene: TRBV20-1

CDR3aa: ASSLRDRGGGGYT
j_gene: TRBJ1-2
v_gene: TRBV28

CDR3aa: ASSLGTGGREQY
j_gene: TRBJ2-7
v_gene: TRBV27

CDR3aa: ASSPSRFGYGYT
j_gene: TRBJ1-2
v_gene: TRBV12-3/TRBV12-4

CDR3aa: ASSLHGGPRLYEQY
j_gene: TRBJ2-7
v_gene: TRBV27

CDR3aa: ASSPSGENTEAF
j_gene: TRBJ1-1
v_gene: TRBV18